This is a list of T cell receptor beta chains from one sample in a study of blood T cell repertoires in COVID-19. Generated by immunoSEQ multiplex PCR, the TCRdb table keeps only in-frame clones and is missing some. Of tens of thousands of clones in the sample, around 90% are singletons; the top ten hold 8%. Sequenced: peripheral blood. These receptors were taken from a man older than 75 with active or convalescent COVID-19. CDR3s include the opening cysteine and the closing phenylalanine or tryptophan. The D gene is left open where the match is weak. Size tells how often a clone was seen (once, few, many) or the class of an expanded clone, and some rows leave it out.

V gene	J gene	D gene	clone size	CDR3 DNA	CDR3 protein
TRBV9	TRBJ1-1	-	-	TGTGCCAGCAGCGTTCAGCCAGGCGAGCAGAACACTGAAGCTTTCTTT	CASSVQPGEQNTEAFF
TRBV5-1	TRBJ2-6	TRBD2	-	TGCGCCAGCACCTTGAATCCTAGCGGGTCTCTTTACTCTGGGGCCAACGTCCTGACTTTC	CASTLNPSGSLYSGANVLTF
TRBV6-1	TRBJ1-5	-	once	TGTGCCAGCAGTGAAGGACAGGATTTAAAACAGCCCCAGCATTTT	CASSEGQDLKQPQHF
TRBV19	TRBJ1-5	-	-	TGTGCCAGTAGCAGGGAGGGTTTTAGCAATCAGCCCCAGCATTTT	CASSREGFSNQPQHF
TRBV19	TRBJ1-1	-	few	TGTGCCAGTAATCCACGGGAGAACACTGAAGCTTTCTTT	CASNPRENTEAFF
TRBV6-6	TRBJ2-6	-	-	TGTGCCAGCATTTCAGGGTTTGGGGCCAACGTCCTGACTTTC	CASISGFGANVLTF
TRBV24-1	TRBJ2-6	-	-	TGTGCCACCAGTGACCCAGGGTTCGTCCTGACTTTC	CATSDPGFVLTF
TRBV5-1	TRBJ2-1	-	-	TGCGCCAGCAGCTTGGCCCAGGGGATCGTGAATGAGCAGTTCTTC	CASSLAQGIVNEQFF
TRBV9	TRBJ1-5	-	-	TGTGCCAGCAGCACCCATGACAATCAGCATGAGCCCCAGCATTTT	CASSTHDNQHEPQHF
TRBV9	TRBJ1-2	-	-	TGTGCCAGCAGCGCAACCACAGGGTCTCATGGCTACACCTTC	CASSATTGSHGYTF
TRBV29-1	TRBJ1-1	-	once	TGCAGCGTTGAAGATCCAGGCACTGAAGCTTTCTTT	CSVEDPGTEAFF
TRBV19	TRBJ2-1	-	-	TGTGCCAGGTATCGGGACTACAATGAGCAGTTCTTC	CARYRDYNEQFF
TRBV5-6	TRBJ1-5	-	-	TGTGCCAGCAGCTTGGGATTGGCAGGCAATCAGCCCCAGCATTTT	CASSLGLAGNQPQHF